Below are 28 T cell receptor beta chains sequenced from a single sample in a study of tumor-infiltrating lymphocytes in primary liver carcinoma. The study co-extracted DNA and RNA from 20-30 mg of unsorted bulk tissue. Starting material of roughly 550 ng total RNA yielded TCR beta cDNA via a constant-region primer. ARM-PCR, slightly modified, supplied the TCR beta libraries through three nested multiplex PCR rounds. A C-beta reverse primer was combined with TRBV1-TRBV30 forward primers in the first two PCR rounds, and each round had roughly 9 cycles. TCRdb called the multiplex PCR reads again in MiXCR, with one record for every CDR3 protein. In the table there are over 100,000 distinct CDR3 sequences, around two thirds of which are singletons. The sequencing sample was made of tumor-adjacent normal liver tissue. These receptors were collected from a woman aged 60 to 75 with primary liver carcinoma and hepatitis B virus infection.

Concerning this clonotype: The CDR3 ends on some other residue instead of the conserved phenylalanine or tryptophan, so this is likely a read error. The rearrangement uses TRBV5-5 and TRBJ2-7, with D possibly being TRBD1 or TRBD2 (5 bases each). The CDR3 sequence is 13 residues long. Germline CDR1 reads SGHKS; CDR2 reads YYEKEE (reference sequence). For the CDR3, the DNA is TGTACCAGCAGCTTGGGGGTCTCCTACGAGCAGTACTCC. It encodes CTSSLGVSYEQYS.

Judged by abundance, this clonotype is medium-sized (0.01 to 0.1%). The chain couples TRBV11-3 to TRBJ1-2, with D unclear. Germline CDR1 is SGHNT and CDR2 is YENEEA. V was cut by 3 bases and J by 6 bases, with 8 bases left in between. The CDR3 has 12 amino acids. The CDR3 sequence: CASSFNTDGYTF. In nucleotides, the CDR3 is TGTGCCAGCAGCTTTAATACGGATGGCTACACCTTC.

This clonotype was seen a handful of times. The rearrangement links TRBV9 to TRBJ2-1; no definite D call. This CDR3 is 14 amino acids long. The germline V gene encodes CDR1 SGDLS and CDR2 YYNGEE. Between the trimmed V and J ends, which lost 4 bases and 6 bases, there was a span of 14 bases. The CDR3 nucleotides are TGTGCCAGCAGCAAAAGCCGGGCTACCAATGAGCAGTTCTTC. This gives the protein CASSKSRATNEQFF.

This clonotype has only a few counts. Sequence at one end of the junction differs from germline and may be a read error. The V call is TRBV7-9, the J call TRBJ2-3; no clear D. Germline V CDR1 and CDR2: SEHNR, FQNEAQ (reference sequence). CDR3 size: 14 residues. In DNA form, the CDR3 reads TGTGCCAGCAGCTTAGGCGGAAGCACAGATAGGCAGTATTTT. Translated: CASSLGGSTDRQYF.

Concerning this clonotype: This CDR3 is missing its conserved last phenylalanine or tryptophan, likely due to a read error. The V and J genes are TRBV7-9 and TRBJ2-7, with D perhaps matching TRBD1 or TRBD2 (5 bases each). This CDR3 is 17 amino acids long. From germline, CDR1 is SEHNR and CDR2 FQNEAQ (reference sequence). The CDR3 DNA follows: TGTGGCAGCAGCCCCACGGGGCGACAAATGGCCTCCTACGAGCAGTACTTA. It encodes CGSSPTGRQMASYEQYL.

Concerning this clonotype: The junction departs from germline at one end; a sequencing error may be responsible. This chain links TRBV5-1 with TRBJ1-1; D ambiguous. This CDR3 is built from 14 residues. Germline lookup yields CDR1 SGHRS and CDR2 YFSETQ. CDR3 DNA sequence: TGCGCCAACAGCTTGGGGATAGGTAACACTGAAGCTATCTTT. This translates into CANSLGIGNTEAIF.

As to this clonotype: A junction end diverges from the germline sequence, so it may reflect a read error. The V gene is TRBV9, the J gene TRBJ2-7; unclear D gene. The CDR3 runs to 11 residues. Per the germline V gene, CDR1 is SGDLS and CDR2 is YYNGEE. For the CDR3, the DNA is TGTGCCAGCAGCGTAGCTAACGATCAGTACTTC. Translated, it gives CASSVANDQYF.

This clonotype was counted between two and nine times. V usage is TRBV5-1 and J usage is TRBJ1-2; D possibly corresponds to TRBD1 (5 bases). V gave up 4 bases and J gave up 3 bases, with 13 bases separating them. Germline V gene lookup returns CDR1 SGHRS and CDR2 YFSETQ. The CDR3 contains 14 residues. The CDR3 DNA reads as TGCGCCAGCAGCACTGACGGGGCCTACTATGGCTACACCTTC. Translated, it gives CASSTDGAYYGYTF.

This clonotype ranks as medium-sized. The chain couples TRBV11-2 to TRBJ2-1, with TRBD2 matching 9 bases. Looked up from germline, CDR1 is SGHAT and CDR2 is FQNNGV. There are 18 residues in the CDR3. Trimming removed 1 base from V and 9 bases from J; junction bases left unmatched: 16. CDR3 coding DNA: TGTGCCAGCAGCTTAGTATTGGCGGGAGGGTCCGGCCCACTTGAGCAGTTCTTC. Its translation: CASSLVLAGGSGPLEQFF. The full variable domain, completed using reference TRBV11-2 and TRBJ2-1, is EAGVAQSPRYKIIEKRQSVAFWCNPISGHATLYWYQQILGQGPKLLIQFQNNGVVDDSQLPKDRFSAERLKGVDSTLKIQPAKLEDSAVYLCASSLVLAGGSGPLEQFFGPGTRLTVL.

Ten or more counts support this clonotype. The rearrangement links TRBV28 to TRBJ2-2; D is ambiguous. V lost 2 bases to trimming and J lost 1 base, with 5 bases between them. The germline CDR1 and CDR2 sequences are MDHEN and SYDVKM. CDR3 length: 14 amino acids. In DNA form, the CDR3 reads TGTGCCAGCAGTTTAGGCAGGAACACCGGGGAGCTGTTTTTT. Encoded protein: CASSLGRNTGELFF.

Turning to this clonotype: A much larger clone differs from this one at a single base, so this may be a read error. The chain is built from TRBV5-1 and TRBJ2-5; 7 positions match TRBD1. The germline V gene encodes CDR1 SGHRS and CDR2 YFSETQ. The length of the CDR3 is 13 residues. This chain's CDR3 is CTSTQGDQETQYF. The DNA of the CDR3 is TGCACCAGCACCCAGGGGGACCAAGAGACCCAGTACTTC.

The chain recombines TRBV2 with TRBJ2-3; tentative D call: TRBD2 (6 bases). The V end was cut by 5 bases, the J end by 5 bases, with 17 bases between. The germline V gene has CDR1 SNHLY and CDR2 FYNNEI. The CDR3 covers 15 residues. The DNA of the CDR3 is TGTGCCAGCAGTTATTCTAGCGCGAGCGGAGATACGCAGTATTTT. Translating gives CASSYSSASGDTQYF.

This clonotype was seen repeatedly, ten times or more. The rearrangement joins TRBV6-2 or TRBV6-3 to TRBJ2-5; 7 positions match TRBD1. The CDR3 has 14 residues. The germline V gene encodes CDR1 MNHEY and CDR2 SVGEGT. The V and J ends lost 6 bases and 3 bases, in that order; junction bases with no gene match: 7. The chain's CDR3 is CASRYSGTEETQYF. In DNA, the CDR3 is TGTGCCAGCAGGTATTCCGGGACAGAAGAGACCCAGTACTTC.

This clonotype was counted many times. The V call is TRBV7-8, the J call TRBJ1-1; tentatively, D is TRBD1 (5 bases). The CDR3 loop spans 12 amino acids. V was cut by 5 bases and J by 4 bases, with 8 bases left in between. Germline V lookup: CDR1 SGHVS, CDR2 FQNEAQ. As DNA, the CDR3 is TGTGCCAGCAGCCCCGGGGGCACTGAAGCTTTCTTT. This encodes CASSPGGTEAFF.

In its sample, this clonotype was seen many times. The chain links TRBV4-1 to TRBJ2-3, with TRBD1 as a possible D gene (6 bases). This CDR3 is built from 13 residues. Trimming stripped 2 bases from V and 7 bases from J, with 10 bases between. The germline V gene encodes CDR1 MGHRA and CDR2 YSYEKL. In DNA, the CDR3 is TGCGCCAGCAGCCAAACGAGGGGGAATACGCAGTATTTT. Translation gives CASSQTRGNTQYF.

Regarding this clonotype: Sequence at one end of the junction differs from germline and may be a read error. The chain combines TRBV7-9 with TRBJ2-4; 8 nucleotides line up with TRBD2. Germline CDR1 and CDR2: SEHNR and FQNEAQ (reference sequence). The CDR3 is 14 amino acids. DNA for the CDR3: TGTGCCAGCAGCTCGGGGGGGGCCAAAAACATTCAGTGCTTC. This encodes CASSSGGAKNIQCF.

V and J are TRBV6-1 and TRBJ2-1; 7 bases are shared with TRBD2. The CDR3 is 16 amino acids. Germline CDR1 reads MNHNS; CDR2 reads SASEGT. V trimming: 10 bases; J trimming: 5 bases; junction bases outside the gene matches: 17. The CDR3 DNA sequence: TGTGCCACCACAGTCGGGACCGGGACTAACGACAATGAGCAGTTCTTC. It is translated as CATTVGTGTNDNEQFF.

At least ten counts were recorded for this clonotype. The genes are TRBV29-1 and TRBJ2-2; 15 bases map to TRBD2. CDR1 SQVTM and CDR2 ANQGSEA come from the germline V gene. The CDR3 spans 16 residues. After removal of 6 bases from V and 5 bases from J, the junction contained 7 bases not matched to a gene. CDR3 in amino acids: CSVPGLAGGGTGELFF. For the CDR3, the DNA is TGCAGCGTCCCGGGACTAGCGGGAGGAGGGACCGGGGAGCTGTTTTTT.

On this clonotype itself: At one of its ends the junction is not consistent with the germline gene, which may arise from a read error. The V gene is TRBV11-2, the J gene TRBJ2-7; a possible D gene is TRBD2 (6 bases). The length of the CDR3 is 17 residues. Per the germline V gene, CDR1 is SGHAT and CDR2 is FQNNGV. In DNA, the CDR3 is TGTGCCAGCAGCCTAGATCTCCCTAGCAGGAGGGGCCACGATCAGTACTTC. Its translation is CASSLDLPSRRGHDQYF.

This CDR3 reads CSVEGTIGILNTGELFF. In DNA, the CDR3 is TGCAGCGTTGAAGGGACTATCGGGATCTTGAACACCGGGGAGCTGTTTTTT. The chain links TRBV29-1 to TRBJ2-2, with D perhaps TRBD2 (6 bases). There are 17 residues in the CDR3. Looked up from germline, CDR1 is SQVTM and CDR2 is ANQGSEA. Trimming left V 1 base short and J 1 base short, with 16 bases between.

The chain uses TRBV12-3 or TRBV12-4 and TRBJ2-1; D call uncertain. The CDR3 sequence is 13 residues long. Trimming took 3 bases from V and 8 from J, leaving 11 bases between them. CDR3: CASSFGRDDEQFF. In DNA form, the CDR3 reads TGTGCCAGCAGTTTCGGCCGAGATGATGAGCAGTTCTTC.

Note on this clonotype: This may arise from a read error, as a much more abundant clone is one base away. The rearrangement joins TRBV29-1 to TRBJ2-5, with TRBD1 as a possible D gene (6 bases). CDR3 length: 12 amino acids. V was shortened by 4 bases and J by 4 bases, with 10 bases between the two germline ends. CDR1 is SQVTM, CDR2 ANQGSEA, per germline. The CDR3 is CSVGMGAETQYF. The CDR3 nucleotides are TGCAGCGTTGGGATGGGGGCAGAGACCCAGTACTTC.

To note about this clonotype: Because it lacks the conserved phenylalanine or tryptophan at the end, this CDR3 is likely a read error. This chain uses TRBV12-3 or TRBV12-4 with TRBJ2-1; 9 bases line up with TRBD1. The CDR3 runs to 20 residues. In nucleotides, the CDR3 is TGTGCAAGCAGCCCTCCCCCGGGACAGGGAGGGCGAAGCTCCTACAATGAGCAGTTCCTC. It yields the protein CASSPPPGQGGRSSYNEQFL.

Concerning this clonotype: Its ends do not fully match the called genes, so a read error is possible. This chain connects TRBV11-2 to TRBJ2-3; D tentatively reads TRBD1 or TRBD2 (5 bases each). This CDR3 has 16 amino acids. In germline, CDR1 is SGHAT, CDR2 FQNNGV. The DNA for the CDR3 is TGTGCCAGCGGCTTAATATTGGCGGAGGACATAGATACGCAGTATTTT. Encoded protein: CASGLILAEDIDTQYF.

The V gene is TRBV7-8, the J gene TRBJ2-7; possible D gene TRBD2, 6 bases. This CDR3 is built from 16 residues. Trimming pared 3 bases from V and 6 bases from J, leaving 21 bases between. Germline assignment: CDR1 SGHVS and CDR2 FQNEAQ. CDR3 DNA sequence: TGTGCCAGCAGCTTCCTCTCTCAGAGGGTGGGGGGCGAGCAGTACTTC. Protein product: CASSFLSQRVGGEQYF.

This clonotype was detected ten times or more. V is TRBV24-1 and J is TRBJ2-1, with unresolved D. The CDR3 loop spans 14 amino acids. With 5 bases removed from V and 4 bases from J, the gap between germline ends came to 11 bases. From germline, CDR1 is KGHDR and CDR2 SFDVKD. CDR3 nucleotide sequence: TGTGCCACCAGTGCCATGGACGGTTACAATGAGCAGTTCTTC. Translation gives CATSAMDGYNEQFF.

About this clonotype itself: At one of its ends the junction is not consistent with the germline gene, which may arise from a read error. The genes are TRBV4-1 and TRBJ2-7; D might be TRBD1 (5 bases). The CDR3 runs 14 residues. Germline V gene data show CDR1 as MGHRA and CDR2 as YSYEKL. The CDR3 nucleotides are TGCGTCAGCAGCCCCAGGGAACGGTTCGACGAGCAGTACTTC. Protein sequence: CVSSPRERFDEQYF.

At least ten counts were recorded for this clonotype. The chain carries TRBV4-1 and TRBJ2-5, with D unclear. The CDR3 has 15 amino acids. Germline-derived CDR1 and CDR2 are MGHRA and YSYEKL. The germline V and J ends were trimmed by 1 base and 5 bases, with 14 bases remaining between them. The CDR3 DNA is TGCGCCAGCAGCCAAGGGAGTAAAACTCTTGAGACCCAGTACTTC. Translated, it gives CASSQGSKTLETQYF.